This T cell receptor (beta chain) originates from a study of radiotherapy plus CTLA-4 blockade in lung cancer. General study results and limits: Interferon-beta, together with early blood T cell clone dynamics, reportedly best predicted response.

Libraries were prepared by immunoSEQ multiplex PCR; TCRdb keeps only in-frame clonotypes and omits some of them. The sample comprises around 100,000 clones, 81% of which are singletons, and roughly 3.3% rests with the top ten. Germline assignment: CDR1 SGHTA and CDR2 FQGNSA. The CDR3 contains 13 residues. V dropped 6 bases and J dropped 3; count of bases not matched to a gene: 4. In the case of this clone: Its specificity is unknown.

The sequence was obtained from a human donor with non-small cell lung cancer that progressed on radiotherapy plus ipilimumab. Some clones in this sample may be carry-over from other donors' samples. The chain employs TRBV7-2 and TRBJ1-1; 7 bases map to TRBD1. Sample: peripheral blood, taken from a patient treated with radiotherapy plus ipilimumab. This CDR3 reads CASSTGVHTEAFF. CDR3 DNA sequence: TGTGCCAGCAGTACAGGGGTTCACACTGAAGCTTTCTTT. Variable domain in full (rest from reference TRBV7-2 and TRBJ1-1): GAGVSQSPSNKVTEKGKDVELRCDPISGHTALYWYRQSLGQGLEFLIYFQGNSAPDKSGLPSDRFSAERTGGSVSTLTIQRTQQEDSAVYLCASSTGVHTEAFFGQGTRLTVV.